Described below is a single T cell receptor (beta chain) sequence and its context. Its antigen is currently unknown. These data come from a study of beta chain features in type 1 diabetes. Study observations and caveats: The study found moderately but significantly shorter TCRB CDR3s in all four CD4+ subsets of Type 1 diabetes patients. PCR might favor shorter templates, but any such skew would affect patients and controls equally.

Reverse transcription of all isolated RNA meant that expressed TCRB transcripts were sequenced. About 3.6 million reads per sample on average were obtained from naive, central memory and regulatory T cell samples. Using immunoSEQ multiplex PCR, the repertoire was profiled, and TCRdb retains in-frame clones only, with some absent. The sample records more than 250,000 clones, around 21% being singletons. V was pared by 4 bases and J by 0 bases, with 5 bases of the junction left unmatched. The CDR3 is 15 residues long. CDR1 is LGHNA and CDR2 is YSLEER in the germline V gene. The clonotype originates from a woman aged 40 to 49 with type 1 diabetes. The sample consisted of naive CD4+ T cells from blood. The rearrangement links TRBV4-3 to TRBJ1-1; 7 nucleotides line up with TRBD1. DNA of the CDR3: TGCGCCAGCAGCCCCCGGACAGGCTTGAACACTGAAGCTTTCTTT. This translates into CASSPRTGLNTEAFF.